The source of this TCR beta chain is a study of T cell responses to AZD1222 COVID-19 vaccine (dated by TCRdb to 2020 to 2022). Background on the whole study: AZD1222 recipients whose second dose came at about 4 weeks and those whose second dose came at about 12 weeks were combined into one group, since spike-specific TCR depth and breadth did not differ between the two schedules. TCR sequencing was performed for about 240 trial participants, of whom about 200 were given two doses of AZD1222 and around 25 were given two doses of MenACWY control vaccine. Enrollment into the trials was organized by age into subgroups of 18-55, 56-69 and 70-plus years, and those subgroups contained 148, 28 and 57 TCR-sequenced participants, respectively. The paper as a whole reports these results and caveats: Because no day 14 peak-response samples were available, the repertoires could be characterized only after the peak T cell response. Reportedly, close to half of the unique spike-specific TCRs recognized epitopes lying outside the regions that are mutated in the B.1.351 and B.1.1.7 variants. Spike-specific TCR breadth and depth rose significantly after two AZD1222 doses compared with day 0 and with MenACWY recipients. CD4 TCRs associated with the vaccine covered the entire spike protein, and the dominant responses were in regions 160-218 and 743-854. Most participants were white British and females outnumbered males, and the authors suggested that clonal diversity may have been underestimated. In the small 56-69-year group, the increase in depth fell short of significance, most likely because of low power. Conclusions about previously exposed vaccinees were limited because only six or seven AZD1222 recipients were SARS-CoV-2 seropositive at baseline.

Its CDR3 holds 17 amino acids, cysteine through phenylalanine. Only CDR3 DNA is held: 51 bases, read in frame from base 1. Trimmed from V: 1 base; trimmed from J: 2 bases; junction bases lacking a gene match: 10. For CDR1 and CDR2, the germline V gene lists KGHSH and LQKENI. This clone was detected once. Its target antigen remains unknown. Base qualities are not recorded, but no much larger clone differs from it by a single base. The time point label, as the study defines it: baseline before first vaccination. Vaccinee samples came from UK trials COV001 and COV002, including a single-blind randomized controlled phase 2/3 trial of AZD1222 (ChAdOx1 nCoV-19) in healthy adults. For TCRbeta chain sequencing, PBMC samples from trial participants were taken at day 0 and at day 28 after the second dose. The CDR3 regions of human TCRbeta chains were analyzed by immunosequencing. The source study handled its data this way. TCRs in the repertoires were compared against a reference library of SARS-CoV-2-specific TCRs that had been generated with the MIRA antigen-specificity platform. Breadth was defined as the fraction of unique TCRs that were SARS-CoV-2-associated. Depth was defined as the fraction of total T cells that were SARS-CoV-2-associated. Using the MIRA data, each spike-specific TCR was mapped to the spike region that the TCR reacts to and placed in a CD4 or CD8 class. Log10-transformed breadth and depth values were compared by one-way ANOVA with Sidak's multiple comparisons tests. As stored in TCRdb, this immuneACCESS dataset retains in-frame rearrangements with V and J assigned. A fraction of the clones does not appear; measured against another copy, unresolved V genes explain less than half of the discrepancy, and the remainder lacks a known reason. The DNA was the basis for D and trimming; V, J and clone size are from that table. The sample data list over 140,000 clones, and roughly 89% of these were observed just once. Jointly, the top ten make up approximately 5.4% of the sample.

This clonotype was obtained from an adult in good health. This chain is built from TRBV18 and TRBJ2-7; 8 bases in the middle match TRBD2. The sample in question was peripheral blood, obtained on day 0 of AZD1222 vaccination. The base sequence is TGTGCCAGCTCACCACTAGCGAGCGGGAGTGAGACCTACGAGCAGTACTTC. This gives the protein CASSPLASGSETYEQYF. Reference TRBV18 and TRBJ2-7 genes cover what lies past the CDR3, so the full variable domain is NAGVMQNPRHLVRRRGQEARLRCSPMKGHSHVYWYRQLPEEGLKFMVYLQKENIIDESGMPKERFSAEFPKEGPSILRIQQVVRGDSAAYFCASSPLASGSETYEQYFGPGTRLTVT.